Listed below are T cell receptor beta chains from one sample, sequenced in a study of identical twins. TCRdb processed the 5' RACE reads anew with MiXCR; each CDR3 protein has one entry. The sample contains approximately 700,000 distinct CDR3 sequences, around a sixth of which appear only once. This sample was shared with a second study, whose subject was T cells expressing NK-cell markers.

What was sequenced was PBMCs. These receptors all stem from a woman aged 18-29 years in good health. CDR3s include the opening cysteine and the closing phenylalanine or tryptophan.

CASSLSETGGEKNTGELFF	TRBV5-1	TRBJ2-2
CSARGSGRWYEQYF	TRBV20-1	TRBJ2-7
CASSQEPNSPLHF	TRBV4-3	TRBJ1-6
CASSFLAGGGNEQFF	TRBV27	TRBJ2-1
CSAPETQYF	TRBV20-1	TRBJ2-5
CASSYRGGEQYF	TRBV12-3/TRBV12-4	TRBJ2-7
CATSVSTSGARLASNEQYF	TRBV21-1	TRBJ2-7
CASSRRVGGNEQYF	TRBV5-1	TRBJ2-7
CASSLNRLRGSSRETQYF	TRBV11-1	TRBJ2-5
CSAKRASGKVGSYNEQFF	TRBV20-1	TRBJ2-1
CASSPGLGHNEQFF	TRBV7-2	TRBJ2-1
CSARGRVAGGSMHEQFF	TRBV20-1	TRBJ2-1
CSARAGGNNEQFF	TRBV20-1	TRBJ2-1
CASSSRIAGAQDTQYF	TRBV7-9	TRBJ2-3
CASSPGAGELFF	TRBV12-3/TRBV12-4	TRBJ2-2
CASSLVSVSGANVLTF	TRBV5-1	TRBJ2-6
CASSPWEGVYGYTF	TRBV12-3/TRBV12-4	TRBJ1-2
CASSPTLGSNYGYTF	TRBV4-3	TRBJ1-2
CASSPQTNEPGTSPTGANVLTF	TRBV18	TRBJ2-6
CASSILRDTNTGELFF	TRBV19	TRBJ2-2
CSARDWTGGDPYTF	TRBV20-1	TRBJ1-2
CAAGGALEAFF	TRBV6-6	TRBJ1-1
CASSVPGRNGYTF	TRBV9	TRBJ1-2
CASSTGDHEQYF	TRBV6-2/TRBV6-3	TRBJ2-7
CASSQGSRDTQYF	TRBV3-1	TRBJ2-3